Given below is one TCR beta chain in context. Antigen specificity is unknown. These data come from a study of T cell repertoires in cytomegalovirus infection. The junction had 7 bases not matched to a gene; V was cut back by 0 bases and J by 5 bases. The CDR3 is 16 amino acids. From germline, CDR1 is LGHNT and CDR2 FRNRAP. TCRdb analysed the reads with MiXCR anew, one entry per CDR3 protein. The sample holds roughly 500,000 distinct CDR3 sequences; 25% to 35% are singletons and the top ten take roughly a sixth. Sample: cultured PBMCs, taken from culture after CMV antigen stimulation. This sequence originates from a human donor in good health (CMV status not recorded). Some clones in this sample may be carry-over from other donors' samples. This sequence joins TRBV12-5 and TRBJ1-5; TRBD1 matches 7 bases. Written as DNA, the CDR3 is TGTGCTAGTGGTTTGGTACCTGTCAGGGGGTATCAGCCCCAGCATTTT. It specifies CASGLVPVRGYQPQHF. Filled out from reference TRBV12-5 and TRBJ1-5, the complete variable domain reads DARVTQTPRHKVTEMGQEVTMRCQPILGHNTVFWYRQTMMQGLELLAYFRNRAPLDDSGMPKDRFSAEMPDATLATLKIQPSEPRDSAVYFCASGLVPVRGYQPQHFGDGTRLSIL.